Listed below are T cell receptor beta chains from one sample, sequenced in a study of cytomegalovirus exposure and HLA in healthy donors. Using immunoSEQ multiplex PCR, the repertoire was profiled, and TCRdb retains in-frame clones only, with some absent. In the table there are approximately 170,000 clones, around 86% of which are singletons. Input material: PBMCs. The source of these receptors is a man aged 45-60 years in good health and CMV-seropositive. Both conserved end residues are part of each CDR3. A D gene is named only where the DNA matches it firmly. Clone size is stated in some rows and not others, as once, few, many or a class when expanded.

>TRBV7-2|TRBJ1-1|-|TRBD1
CASSLDRGLNTEAFF
TGTGCCAGCAGTTTAGACAGGGGGCTGAACACTGAAGCTTTCTTT
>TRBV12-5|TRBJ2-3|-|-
CASGTGEGADTQYF
TGTGCTAGTGGAACTGGAGAGGGGGCAGATACGCAGTATTTT
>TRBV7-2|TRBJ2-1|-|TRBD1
CASSLGGQGNEQFF
TGTGCCAGCAGCTTAGGTGGACAGGGCAATGAGCAGTTCTTC
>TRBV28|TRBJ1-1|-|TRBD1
CASQGARTEAFF
TGTGCCAGCCAGGGGGCGCGGACTGAAGCTTTCTTT
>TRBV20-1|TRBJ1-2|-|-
CSAHRGSGYTF
TGCAGTGCCCACCGCGGGTCTGGCTACACCTTC
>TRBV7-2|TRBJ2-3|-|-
CASSPPPSRSLLPTDTQYF
TGTGCCAGCAGCCCCCCCCCTTCCAGGTCACTCTTGCCCACAGATACGCAGTATTTT
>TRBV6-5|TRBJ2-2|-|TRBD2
CASRTGGRNTGELFF
TGTGCCAGCAGAACCGGCGGGAGGAACACCGGGGAGCTGTTTTTT
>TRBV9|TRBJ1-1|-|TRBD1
CASRGGQTWVDEAFF
TGTGCCAGCAGGGGGGGACAGACCTGGGTTGATGAAGCTTTCTTT
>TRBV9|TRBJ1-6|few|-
CASSETDNSPLHF
TGTGCCAGCAGCGAAACAGATAATTCACCCCTCCACTTT
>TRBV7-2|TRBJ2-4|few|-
CASRSGVVTKNIQYF
TGTGCCAGCAGATCAGGGGTTGTGACCAAAAACATTCAGTACTTC